One sample yielded the 28 T cell receptor beta chains listed below, sequenced in a study of cytomegalovirus exposure and HLA in healthy donors. In the PCR, 60 Vbeta and 13 Jbeta primers were used. Only in-frame clones appear in the TCRdb table, and some are missing; sequencing was by immunoSEQ multiplex PCR. Of roughly 130,000 clones detected, around 69% appear once; the ten largest clones hold approximately 2.6%. Sample: PBMCs. The receptors originated from a human donor in good health.

This sequence joins TRBV2 and TRBJ2-3, with 13 positions matching TRBD2. The germline V gene has CDR1 SNHLY and CDR2 FYNNEI. After removal of 4 bases from V and 5 bases from J, the junction contained 12 bases not matched to a gene. This CDR3 has 18 amino acids. CDR3 nucleotide sequence: TGTGCCAGCAGTGTTGTCAGAGGAGGGACTAGCGGGGAAGATACGCAGTATTTT. Amino acid sequence: CASSVVRGGTSGEDTQYF.

This clone was observed a handful of times. The V and J genes are TRBV27 and TRBJ1-2; D is undetermined. The germline V gene encodes CDR1 MNHEY and CDR2 SMNVEV (reference sequence). V gave up 5 bases and J gave up 7 bases, with 14 bases separating them. The CDR3 spans 13 residues. CDR3 bases: TGTGCCAGCAGTATCACGGGGTTTGGTGGCTACACCTTC. As protein: CASSITGFGGYTF.

This chain connects TRBV5-6 to TRBJ2-7; TRBD1 agrees at 7 bases. From germline, CDR1 is SGHDT and CDR2 YYEEEE. V trimming: 4 bases; J trimming: 1 base; junction bases outside the gene matches: 2. CDR3 length equals 13 residues. The CDR3 here is CASSLGQSYEQYF. CDR3 in DNA: TGTGCCAGCAGCCTGGGACAGTCCTACGAGCAGTACTTC.

This clone was observed a handful of times. The chain joins TRBV28 to TRBJ1-5; 8 bases agree with TRBD1. The V gene end was trimmed by 6 bases and the J gene end by 3 bases; junction bases not matched to a gene: 10. Germline values: CDR1 MDHEN, CDR2 SYDVKM. The CDR3 has 16 residues. The CDR3 region is CASSSPDRVNNQPQHF. In DNA, the CDR3 is TGTGCCAGCAGCTCCCCGGACAGGGTCAACAATCAGCCCCAGCATTTT.

The chain combines TRBV27 with TRBJ1-5; maybe TRBD1 (5 bases). Between the trimmed V and J ends, which lost 4 bases and 5 bases, there was a span of 18 bases. The germline CDR1 and CDR2 sequences are MNHEY and SMNVEV (reference sequence). The CDR3 is 16 residues long. CDR3 amino acids: CASSYTGQGGYQPQHF. The CDR3 DNA reads as TGTGCCAGCAGTTATACCGGACAAGGTGGCTATCAGCCCCAGCATTTT.

The CDR3 region is CASSLQADRGGELFF. The CDR3 DNA reads TGTGCCAGCAGCTTACAAGCAGACAGGGGCGGGGAGCTGTTTTTT. This chain joins TRBV7-2 and TRBJ2-2; 8 bases align to TRBD1. The germline V gene encodes CDR1 SGHTA and CDR2 FQGNSA. Trimming at V came to 2 bases and at J to 7 bases, leaving 6 bases not matched to a gene. CDR3 length: 15 amino acids. Filled out from reference TRBV7-2 and TRBJ2-2, the complete variable domain reads GAGVSQSPSNKVTEKGKDVELRCDPISGHTALYWYRQSLGQGLEFLIYFQGNSAPDKSGLPSDRFSAERTGGSVSTLTIQRTQQEDSAVYLCASSLQADRGGELFFGEGSRLTVL.

This chain uses TRBV4-3 with TRBJ2-2; 8 bases map to TRBD2. Per the germline V gene, CDR1 is LGHNA and CDR2 is YSLEER. The CDR3 totals 15 residues. J lost 5 bases, V lost 2 bases, and 4 bases had no gene match. The CDR3 reads CASSQSGGGTGELFF. The CDR3 nucleotides read TGCGCCAGCAGCCAAAGCGGGGGCGGGACCGGGGAGCTGTTTTTT.

Turning to this clone: Other DNA variants within this sample encode the same CDR3. The chain uses TRBV11-2 and TRBJ2-7, with a possible D match to TRBD1 (5 bases). The CDR3 length is 14 residues. Trimming took 0 bases from V and 3 from J, leaving 9 bases between them. Germline lookup yields CDR1 SGHAT and CDR2 FQNNGV. The CDR3 spells CASSLEPQGYEQYF. The CDR3 DNA is TGTGCCAGCAGCTTAGAGCCCCAGGGCTACGAGCAGTACTTC. Full variable domain (remainder filled in from reference TRBV11-2 and TRBJ2-7): EAGVAQSPRYKIIEKRQSVAFWCNPISGHATLYWYQQILGQGPKLLIQFQNNGVVDDSQLPKDRFSAERLKGVDSTLKIQPAKLEDSAVYLCASSLEPQGYEQYFGPGTRLTVT.

This clone appeared a single time. This rearrangement joins TRBV7-6 to TRBJ2-6; tentative D call: TRBD1 (5 bases). Germline assignment: CDR1 SGHVS and CDR2 FNYEAQ. This CDR3 is 19 amino acids long. V lost 0 bases and J lost 0, with 15 bases in between. The CDR3 is CASSLARTLPGSGANVLTF. DNA of the CDR3: TGTGCCAGCAGCTTAGCCAGGACACTCCCCGGCTCTGGGGCCAACGTCCTGACTTTC.

This clone has a single count. The gene calls are TRBV7-9 and TRBJ1-1, with a possible D match to TRBD1 (5 bases). V was clipped by 2 bases and J by 0 bases, with 7 bases between them. Germline V lookup: CDR1 SEHNR, CDR2 FQNEAQ (reference sequence). The CDR3 covers 14 residues. The CDR3 reads CASSLPGMNTEAFF. CDR3 nucleotide sequence: TGTGCCAGCAGCTTACCAGGGATGAACACTGAAGCTTTCTTT.

The chain links TRBV6-5 to TRBJ1-1; D might be TRBD1 (6 bases). Looked up from germline, CDR1 is MNHEY and CDR2 is SVGAGI. The CDR3 spans 14 residues. Trimming left V 6 bases short and J 7 bases short, with 18 bases between. The CDR3 region is CASSLITGPCEAFF. For the CDR3, the DNA is TGTGCCAGCAGCCTCATCACAGGGCCATGTGAAGCTTTCTTT.

The chain couples TRBV27 to TRBJ1-1, with 7 bases identical to TRBD1. The CDR3 runs 15 residues. Germline lookup yields CDR1 MNHEY and CDR2 SMNVEV (reference sequence). J gave up 0 bases and V 4 bases, and 5 bases lay outside the gene matches. CDR3 protein: CASSSRTGLNTEAFF. The DNA of the CDR3 is TGTGCCAGCAGTTCGAGGACAGGATTGAACACTGAAGCTTTCTTT.

The chain is built from TRBV9 and TRBJ2-1; 10 nucleotides align to TRBD2. The CDR3 totals 16 residues. CDR1 SGDLS and CDR2 YYNGEE come from the germline V gene. The V gene end was trimmed by 3 bases and the J gene end by 6 bases; junction bases not matched to a gene: 9. The CDR3 here is CASSASSGTSVNEQFF. In DNA, the CDR3 is TGTGCCAGCAGCGCCTCGTCCGGGACTAGCGTCAATGAGCAGTTCTTC.

This chain links TRBV9 with TRBJ2-7; 11 nucleotides agree with TRBD2. With V trimmed by 0 bases and J by 4 bases, 3 bases remained unmatched. Per the germline V gene, CDR1 is SGDLS and CDR2 is YYNGEE. This CDR3 contains 15 residues. CDR3 sequence reads: CASSVGLAGIYEQYF. Written as DNA, the CDR3 is TGTGCCAGCAGCGTAGGACTAGCGGGGATATACGAGCAGTACTTC.

This chain joins TRBV6-5 and TRBJ1-2; D is undetermined. The length of the CDR3 is 15 residues. Germline V lookup: CDR1 MNHEY, CDR2 SVGAGI. V lost 1 base, J lost 2 bases, and 11 bases lay in between. CDR3 bases: TGTGCCAGCAGTTACTTTCCCGGTTTCAACTATGGCTACACCTTC. Protein sequence: CASSYFPGFNYGYTF.

The rearrangement joins TRBV7-6 to TRBJ2-7, with a weak D call TRBD1 (5 bases). This CDR3 is 17 amino acids long. Per germline, CDR1 SGHVS and CDR2 FNYEAQ. The ends were cut back, 5 bases at V and 2 bases at J, with 22 bases in the middle. CDR3 bases: TGTGCCAGCAGCCCGGACCGTTGGGTTCAGGGAACCTACGAGCAGTACTTC. Encoded protein: CASSPDRWVQGTYEQYF.

This clone was recorded once. This sequence joins TRBV5-1 and TRBJ2-3; D possibly corresponds to TRBD1 (6 bases). Between the trimmed V and J ends, which lost 4 bases and 1 base, there was a span of 13 bases. CDR1 and CDR2 from the germline V gene are SGHRS and YFSETQ. The CDR3 consists of 15 residues. This CDR3 is CASSLTDSRTDTQYF. In DNA, the CDR3 is TGCGCCAGCAGCCTTACGGACAGCCGCACAGATACGCAGTATTTT.

V is TRBV18 and J is TRBJ2-3, with TRBD2 matching over 9 bases. Germline-derived CDR1 and CDR2 are KGHSH and LQKENI. Germline trimming cut 1 base from V and 1 base from J; bases unmatched to any gene: 0. This CDR3 contains 15 residues. The CDR3: CASSPRGGGTDTQYF. CDR3 DNA sequence: TGTGCCAGCTCACCACGCGGGGGGGGCACAGATACGCAGTATTTT.

This clone was observed a few times. The gene calls are TRBV28 and TRBJ2-7, with a tentative D call TRBD2 (5 bases). Germline assignment: CDR1 MDHEN and CDR2 SYDVKM. The V end lost 6 bases, the J end lost 4 bases, and 19 bases lay between the germline ends. There are 15 residues in the CDR3. CDR3 protein: CASSRGPFTGYEQYF. The CDR3 DNA reads as TGTGCCAGCAGCCGTGGGCCCTTCACGGGGTACGAGCAGTACTTC.

The V gene is TRBV9, the J gene TRBJ1-1, with 7 bases matching TRBD1. V shed 7 bases and J 3 bases; nucleotides not matched to a gene: 9. The V gene's germline CDR1 is SGDLS and CDR2 YYNGEE. The CDR3 contains 14 residues. The CDR3 here is CASGTGDGYTEAFF. The CDR3 DNA sequence: TGTGCCAGCGGTACAGGGGATGGGTACACTGAAGCTTTCTTT.

The rearrangement uses TRBV28 and TRBJ1-6; 9 positions match TRBD1. CDR1 is MDHEN and CDR2 is SYDVKM in the germline V gene. The V gene end was trimmed by 2 bases and the J gene end by 8 bases; junction bases not matched to a gene: 7. This CDR3 region has 16 residues. The CDR3 region is CASSLMGQGLDSPLHF. In DNA form, the CDR3 reads TGTGCCAGCAGTTTAATGGGACAGGGTTTGGATTCACCCCTCCACTTT. The complete variable domain, with remaining parts taken from reference TRBV28 and TRBJ1-6, reads DVKVTQSSRYLVKRTGEKVFLECVQDMDHENMFWYRQDPGLGLRLIYFSYDVKMKEKGDIPEGYSVSREKKERFSLILESASTNQTSMYLCASSLMGQGLDSPLHFGNGTRLTVT.

The chain joins TRBV27 to TRBJ1-4, with a weak D call TRBD1 (6 bases). The CDR3 has 14 amino acids. Germline assignment: CDR1 MNHEY and CDR2 SMNVEV (reference sequence). Trimming took 5 bases from V and 4 from J, leaving 11 bases between them. This chain's CDR3 is CASSPDRLNEKLFF. Here the CDR3 DNA reads TGTGCCAGCAGTCCTGACAGGCTTAATGAAAAACTGTTTTTT.

The chain links TRBV4-3 to TRBJ2-2; maybe TRBD1 (6 bases). This CDR3 comprises 14 residues. Germline CDR1 reads LGHNA; CDR2 reads YSLEER. Trimming took 1 base from V and 7 from J, leaving 10 bases between them. CDR3 in DNA: TGCGCCAGCAGCCAAGTAGGGGGTTTCGGGGAGCTGTTTTTT. Translated, it gives CASSQVGGFGELFF.

The V and J genes are TRBV18 and TRBJ2-3, with 11 bases aligning to TRBD2. This CDR3 contains 15 residues. V gave up 4 bases and J gave up 4 bases; unmatched junction bases: 4. Germline V gene data show CDR1 as KGHSH and CDR2 as LQKENI. CDR3 nucleotide sequence: TGTGCCAGCTCACGTAGCGGGGGGGCTGCAGATACGCAGTATTTT. This encodes CASSRSGGAADTQYF.

There are a few counts of this clone. The rearrangement uses TRBV6-5 and TRBJ2-7; D might be TRBD1 (5 bases). Trimming took 0 bases from V and 3 from J, leaving 9 bases between them. This CDR3 has 14 residues. Germline lookup yields CDR1 MNHEY and CDR2 SVGAGI. The CDR3 region has the DNA TGTGCCAGCAGTTACTCTGGGGCAGTCTACGAGCAGTACTTC. It codes for CASSYSGAVYEQYF.

This chain joins TRBV28 and TRBJ2-7; TRBD1 matches 8 bases. J lost 3 bases, V lost 6 bases, and 7 bases had no gene match. The CDR3 covers 14 residues. Germline V lookup: CDR1 MDHEN, CDR2 SYDVKM. CDR3 sequence reads: CASRQTGTGYEQYF. CDR3 nucleotide sequence: TGTGCCAGCAGACAAACCGGGACAGGCTACGAGCAGTACTTC.

The chain couples TRBV9 to TRBJ1-3, with D maybe TRBD1 (6 bases). From germline, CDR1 is SGDLS and CDR2 YYNGEE. V shed 3 bases and J shed 3 bases, with 16 bases lying between them. The CDR3 runs to 16 residues. This chain's CDR3 is CASSASGDVFGNTIYF. CDR3 in DNA: TGTGCCAGCAGCGCCTCAGGGGACGTTTTTGGAAACACCATATATTTT.

This clone was recorded once. The gene calls are TRBV27 and TRBJ2-1; 10 nucleotides match TRBD2. Trimming removed 3 bases from V and 10 bases from J; junction bases left unmatched: 12. Per the germline V gene, CDR1 is MNHEY and CDR2 is SMNVEV (reference sequence). This CDR3 has 16 amino acids. The CDR3 loop reads CASSFLEASGSREQFF. The CDR3 coding sequence is TGTGCCAGCAGTTTCCTTGAAGCTAGCGGGAGTCGAGAGCAGTTCTTC.